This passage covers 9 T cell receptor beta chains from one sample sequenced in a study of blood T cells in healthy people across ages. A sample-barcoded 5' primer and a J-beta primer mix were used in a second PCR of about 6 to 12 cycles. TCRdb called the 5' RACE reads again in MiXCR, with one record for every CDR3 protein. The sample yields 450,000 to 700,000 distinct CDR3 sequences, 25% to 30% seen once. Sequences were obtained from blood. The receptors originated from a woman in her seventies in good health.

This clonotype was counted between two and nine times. The CDR3 DNA is TGTGCCAGCAGCATAGCGGGGCCCACAGATACGCAGTATTTT. Translation: CASSIAGPTDTQYF. The V call is TRBV6-6, the J call TRBJ2-3; 8 bases align to TRBD2. This CDR3 has 14 amino acids. Trimming cost V 6 bases and J 2 bases; bases outside gene matches: 4. Germline V CDR1 and CDR2: MNHNY, SVGAGI (reference sequence).

The DNA for the CDR3 is TGTGCCAGCAGCTTAGCCAGGGAATACGAGCAGTACTTC. Its protein is CASSLAREYEQYF. V is TRBV11-2 and J is TRBJ2-5; weak D call: TRBD1 (5 bases). The J call may be incorrect, as the DNA end agrees better with TRBJ2-7. Germline CDR1 reads SGHAT; CDR2 reads FQNNGV. This CDR3 is 13 amino acids long.

The CDR3 region has the DNA TGTGCCAGCAGCGTAGGGACTAGCGGGGACCAAGAGACCCAGTACTTC. Translated, it gives CASSVGTSGDQETQYF. The chain links TRBV9 to TRBJ2-5; TRBD2 agrees at 12 bases. CDR1 and CDR2 from the germline V gene are SGDLS and YYNGEE. The V and J ends lost 0 bases and 0 bases, in that order; junction bases with no gene match: 0. The CDR3 runs 16 residues.

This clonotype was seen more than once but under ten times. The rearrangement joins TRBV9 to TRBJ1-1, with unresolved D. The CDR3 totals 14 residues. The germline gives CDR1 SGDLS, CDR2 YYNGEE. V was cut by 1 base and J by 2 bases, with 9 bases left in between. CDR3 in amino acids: CASSVRDTNTEAFF. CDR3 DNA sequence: TGTGCCAGCAGCGTACGGGATACTAACACTGAAGCTTTCTTT.

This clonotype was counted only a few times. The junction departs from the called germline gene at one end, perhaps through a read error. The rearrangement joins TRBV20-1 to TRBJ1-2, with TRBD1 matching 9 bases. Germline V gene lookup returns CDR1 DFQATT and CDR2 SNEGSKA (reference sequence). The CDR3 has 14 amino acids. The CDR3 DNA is TGCAGTGCCTCTTTACTACAGGGGGCACATGGCCACACCTTC. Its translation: CSASLLQGAHGHTF.

This CDR3 is CASSKQGGGYTF. The CDR3 region has the DNA TGTGCCAGCAGTAAACAGGGCGGAGGCTACACCTTC. The chain combines TRBV6-5 with TRBJ1-2; TRBD1 is a possible D gene (6 bases). CDR1 and CDR2 from the germline V gene are MNHEY and SVGAGI. The CDR3 is 12 residues long. Trimming left V 5 bases short and J 8 bases short, with 12 bases between.

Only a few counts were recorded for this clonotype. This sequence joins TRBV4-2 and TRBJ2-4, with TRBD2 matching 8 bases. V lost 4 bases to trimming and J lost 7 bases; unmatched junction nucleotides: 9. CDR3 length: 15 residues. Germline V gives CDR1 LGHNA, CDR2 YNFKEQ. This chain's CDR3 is CASSPGGASDNIQYF. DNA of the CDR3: TGTGCCAGCAGCCCCGGGGGGGCCTCGGATAACATTCAGTACTTC.

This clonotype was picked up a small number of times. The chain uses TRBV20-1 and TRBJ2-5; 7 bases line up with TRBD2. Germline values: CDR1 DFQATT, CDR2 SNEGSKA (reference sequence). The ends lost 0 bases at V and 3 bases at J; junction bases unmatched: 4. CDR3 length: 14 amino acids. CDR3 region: CSARDLRGEETQYF. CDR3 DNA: TGCAGTGCTAGAGATCTCCGGGGGGAAGAGACCCAGTACTTC.

The CDR3 coding sequence is TGTGCCAGCGGGTTCGACAGGGATAACGGCTACACCTTC. Protein sequence: CASGFDRDNGYTF. The chain carries TRBV18 and TRBJ1-2; 7 bases fit TRBD1. The CDR3 contains 13 residues. Trimming removed 8 bases from V and 8 bases from J; junction bases left unmatched: 11. Germline V gene data show CDR1 as KGHSH and CDR2 as LQKENI.